This TCR beta chain came from a study of blood T cell repertoires in COVID-19. Measured with immunoSEQ multiplex PCR; TCRdb has only the in-frame clones, and not every one. The sample holds hundreds of thousands of clones, around 88% seen once. V shed 3 bases and J shed 8 bases, with 20 bases lying between them. The germline gives CDR1 SNHLY, CDR2 FYNNEI. This CDR3 spans 16 amino acids. The V and J genes are TRBV2 and TRBJ2-1; D is possibly TRBD2 (5 bases). Material for sequencing was peripheral blood. This TCR came from a woman aged 25 to 39 who had recovered from COVID-19. CDR3: CASSESLSAREYEQFF. DNA for the CDR3: TGTGCCAGCAGTGAGTCTTTGTCTGCGAGGGAATATGAGCAGTTCTTC. The whole variable domain, filled in from reference TRBV2 and TRBJ2-1, reads EPEVTQTPSHQVTQMGQEVILRCVPISNHLYFYWYRQILGQKVEFLVSFYNNEISEKSEIFDDQFSVERPDGSNFTLKIRSTKLEDSAMYFCASSESLSAREYEQFFGPGTRLTVL.